The 13 T cell receptor beta chains below were found in one sample sequenced in a study of blood T cell repertoires in COVID-19. The data were produced by immunoSEQ multiplex PCR, yet TCRdb's version contains in-frame clones alone and is incomplete. The sample shows under 350,000 clones, just over 85% of them seen only once. Sequencing was done on a sample of PBMCs or T cells enriched from blood (not recorded which). Every receptor here comes from a woman between 40 and 55 years old with acute COVID-19.

The CDR3 loop is CASRLAGDRDSNQPQHF. CDR3 bases: TGTGCAAGTCGCTTAGCGGGTGACAGGGATAGCAATCAGCCCCAGCATTTT. The chain employs TRBV12-2 and TRBJ1-5; no DNA check was done on the table's D call, TRBD1. TRBV12-2 is a known pseudogene. This CDR3 spans 17 amino acids.

J is TRBJ1-5 and V is TRBV7-8; 9 nucleotides match TRBD1. The CDR3 is made up of 16 amino acids. The trim removed 7 bases at V and 3 bases at J, leaving 10 bases unmatched. CDR1 SGHVS and CDR2 FQNEAQ come from the germline V gene. The CDR3 sequence is CASTQQGAHINQPQHF. CDR3 sequence (DNA): TGTGCCAGCACCCAACAGGGGGCCCATATCAATCAGCCCCAGCATTTT.

CDR3 sequence (DNA): TGTGCCAGCAGTCCCCCTACGCCAGGGGGCCCTAATGAAAAACTGTTTTTT. As protein: CASSPPTPGGPNEKLFF. The V and J genes are TRBV6-6 and TRBJ1-4, with TRBD1 matching 8 bases. Germline loops: CDR1 MNHNY, CDR2 SVGAGI (reference sequence). V gave up 5 bases and J gave up 3 bases; unmatched junction bases: 11. This CDR3 spans 17 amino acids.

The genes are TRBV6-2 or TRBV6-3 and TRBJ1-2; 7 nucleotides line up with TRBD1. Germline CDR1 is MNHEY and CDR2 is SVGEGT. CDR3 length equals 14 residues. J gave up 1 base and V 4 bases, and 3 bases lay outside the gene matches. The CDR3 reads CASSSTGLNYGYTF. Here the CDR3 DNA reads TGTGCCAGCAGTTCGACAGGGCTTAACTATGGCTACACCTTC.

This chain joins TRBV6-2 or TRBV6-3 and TRBJ2-1, with TRBD1 matching 7 bases. Germline trimming cut 6 bases from V and 5 bases from J; bases unmatched to any gene: 7. Germline V gives CDR1 MNHEY, CDR2 SVGEGT. The CDR3 length is 14 residues. The CDR3 nucleotides read TGTGCCAGCAGCCCCAAAGGGGGCCACAATGAGCAGTTCTTC. Encoded protein: CASSPKGGHNEQFF.

V is TRBV27 and J is TRBJ2-1; 12 bases line up with TRBD1. Germline CDR1 reads MNHEY; CDR2 reads SMNVEV (reference sequence). The CDR3 sequence is 15 residues long. Trimming at V came to 7 bases and at J to 9 bases, leaving 10 bases not matched to a gene. CDR3 sequence (DNA): TGTGCCAGCACCATCCCAGGGACAGGGGGCGGTGAGCAGTTCTTC. It is translated as CASTIPGTGGGEQFF.

V and J are TRBV9 and TRBJ1-3, with D possibly matching TRBD1 (6 bases). CDR3 length: 15 residues. Trimming removed 4 bases at V and 1 base at J, with 12 bases between. Germline V CDR1 and CDR2: SGDLS, YYNGEE. The CDR3, as DNA: TGTGCCAGCAGCCCCCGGGGGGCTTCTGGAAACACCATATATTTT. The encoded protein is CASSPRGASGNTIYF.

This clone showed up just once. The chain employs TRBV7-9 and TRBJ1-2, with 8 bases fitting TRBD1. Germline loops: CDR1 SEHNR, CDR2 FQNEAQ (reference sequence). The CDR3 runs to 15 residues. The V gene end was trimmed by 5 bases and the J gene end by 6 bases; junction bases not matched to a gene: 11. CDR3 nucleotides: TGTGCCAGCAGCGCGACTCGTGGGACAGGAAATGGCTACACCTTC. Translating it yields CASSATRGTGNGYTF.

The chain uses TRBV14 and TRBJ2-7; D is possibly TRBD1 (6 bases). This CDR3 region has 18 residues. V was cut by 0 bases and J by 2 bases, with 20 bases left in between. Germline V gene sequence: CDR1 SGHDN, CDR2 FVKESK. The DNA for the CDR3 is TGTGCCAGCAGCCAAGACGCTAGGAGTGGGACAAATACCTACGAGCAGTACTTC. It translates to CASSQDARSGTNTYEQYF.

The gene calls are TRBV28 and TRBJ1-1; D is unresolved. Germline CDR1 reads MDHEN; CDR2 reads SYDVKM. The CDR3 totals 15 residues. Trimming removed 2 bases from V and 2 bases from J, with 12 bases in between. CDR3 in DNA: TGTGCCAGCAGTTTACCCGACGGCGGCAACACTGAAGCTTTCTTT. Translated: CASSLPDGGNTEAFF.

The chain couples TRBV7-2 to TRBJ2-1, with 9 bases aligning to TRBD2. The CDR3 loop spans 19 amino acids. The germline V gene has CDR1 SGHTA and CDR2 FQGNSA. Trimming removed 6 bases from V and 7 bases from J; junction bases left unmatched: 22. The chain's CDR3 is CASSLTPLRAGGLLNEQFF. CDR3 in DNA: TGTGCCAGCAGTTTAACCCCCCTGCGAGCGGGAGGACTACTGAATGAGCAGTTCTTC.

CDR3 sequence: CATSGDYQETQYF. CDR3 DNA: TGTGCCACCAGTGGGGACTATCAAGAGACCCAGTACTTC. The rearrangement uses TRBV24-1 and TRBJ2-5; 7 nucleotides agree with TRBD2. V was clipped by 5 bases and J by 2 bases; unmatched bases: 1. Germline assignment: CDR1 KGHDR and CDR2 SFDVKD. CDR3 size: 13 residues.

This clone has a single count. This rearrangement joins TRBV2 to TRBJ2-7, with TRBD1 as a possible D gene (6 bases). Germline V gene sequence: CDR1 SNHLY, CDR2 FYNNEI. CDR3 length equals 14 residues. V was shortened by 3 bases and J by 1 base, with 10 bases between the two germline ends. The CDR3 DNA reads TGTGCCAGCAGTGAGGACAGATATTCCTACGAGCAGTACTTC. Translating it yields CASSEDRYSYEQYF.